The present TCR beta chain was sequenced within a study of regulatory T cells in long-lasting Graves disease. The overall study: Persistent Graves' disease denoted over 5 years of antithyroid drugs plus positive TSH receptor antibodies.

V lost 1 base and J 1 base, leaving 4 bases between the germline ends. Germline CDR1 reads LNHDA; CDR2 reads SQIVND (reference sequence). The CDR3 has 13 amino acids. Comments on this clonotype: Its specificity is unknown.

This sample's time point: persistent/refractory GD, antithyroid drugs over 5 years with positive TRAb. The TCR library used RNA extracted from PBMCs. American Thyroid Association guidelines were used to diagnose Graves' disease. Peripheral blood, at approximately 10 milliliters, went into EDTA tubes. Whole-study findings and limits: Segments TRBV28, TRBJ1-2 and TRBJ2-5 showed preferential usage in persistent disease.

In building TCR beta libraries, iRepertoire HTBI primers were used together with Arm-PCR of CDR3 regions. From the multiplex PCR reads, TCRdb called clonotypes with MiXCR, one entry per CDR3 protein. Here the sample spans 400,000 to 600,000 distinct CDR3 sequences, roughly 21% being singletons. The sample here was peripheral blood mononuclear cells (PBMCs), taken when the disease was refractory, from a patient treated with antithyroid drugs. V is TRBV19 and J is TRBJ1-1; D is ambiguous. The TCR sequence derives from a female donor with Graves disease. CDR3 loop: CASSIARNTEAFF. For the CDR3, the DNA is TGTGCCAGTAGTATAGCCCGGAACACTGAAGCTTTCTTT.